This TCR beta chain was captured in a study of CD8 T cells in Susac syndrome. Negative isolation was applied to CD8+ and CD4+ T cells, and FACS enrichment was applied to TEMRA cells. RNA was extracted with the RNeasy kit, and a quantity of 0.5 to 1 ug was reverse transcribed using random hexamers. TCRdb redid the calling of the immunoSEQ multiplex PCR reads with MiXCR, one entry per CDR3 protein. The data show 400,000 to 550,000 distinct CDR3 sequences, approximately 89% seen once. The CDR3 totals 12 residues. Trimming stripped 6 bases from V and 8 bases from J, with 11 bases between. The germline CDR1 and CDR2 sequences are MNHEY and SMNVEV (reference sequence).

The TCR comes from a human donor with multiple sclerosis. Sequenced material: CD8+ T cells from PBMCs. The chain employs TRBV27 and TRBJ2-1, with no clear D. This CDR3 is CASSPGLYEQFF. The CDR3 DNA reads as TGTGCCAGCAGCCCCGGCCTGTATGAGCAGTTCTTC.